This T cell receptor (beta chain) was sequenced in a study of CD8+ T cells in alopecia areata (dated by TCRdb to the late 2010s). Context from the whole study: Skin from C3H/HeJ donors with spontaneous alopecia (about 6-12 months old) was grafted onto female C3H/HeJ recipients aged about 7-11 weeks. The study used high-throughput TCRbeta sequencing to examine T cell clonal expansion in alopecia areata, in both the C3H/HeJ mouse model and human patients. Scalp tissue and sorted CD4+ and CD8+ peripheral blood T cells from patchy and totalis/universalis alopecia areata patients and from healthy controls were covered by human TCRbeta sequencing. Scalp clonality was compared among normal scalp (n=4), patchy alopecia areata scalp (n=8), and alopecia totalis/universalis scalp (n=8). RNA was obtained with the PAXgene miRNA kit for fixed scalp, the miRNeasy kit for PBMCs, and the RNeasy kit for mouse skin. Amplification of TCRbeta CDR3 regions was done by immunoSEQ multiplex PCR using 35 Vbeta forward primers and 13 Jbeta reverse primers. Points the paper makes about the study in general: Resident alphabeta T cells in normal human skin are also sequenced, complicating scalp TCR repertoire analysis, unlike mouse skin dominated by gammadelta T cells. Compared with normal scalp, lesional scalp, particularly in alopecia totalis/universalis, had higher clonality and more expanded CD8+ clones, which suggests antigenic drive. TCR sequences shared between patients were less clear than in mice, possibly partly because of HLA diversity in the patient population.

Cells from mouse cutaneous lymph nodes were pooled, stained for CD4, CD8alpha, NKG2D, NKG2ACE and other markers, and then sorted on a BD Influx. Receptors were amplified or captured by the immunoSEQ multiplex PCR assay. RNA was extracted from all samples and reverse transcribed into cDNA, which served as template for TCR sequencing. First-strand cDNA was synthesized using SuperScript III with a 2:1 mix of oligo-dT and random hexamers. A synthetic immune receptor repertoire was used to assess amplification bias, and residual bias was removed computationally. Sequencing of the libraries was done on Illumina HiSeq using 60 bp reads that spanned the CDR3 and were read from J toward V. The paper's data handling went like this. After raw reads were preprocessed to remove errors, the CDR3 was defined following IMGT conventions as running from the conserved cysteine to phenylalanine. Clonality was computed as 1 minus the Shannon entropy, with the entropy normalized by log2 of the number of productive unique TCRs. Whether each scalp clone was CD4 or CD8 was inferred by checking scalp TCRbeta sequences against the CD4 and CD8 repertoires from sorted blood. Entries here come from immuneACCESS through TCRdb and include only in-frame sequences with V and J called. Some clones fail to appear in such tables; in the studies checked, an unresolved V gene covers under half of the shortfall, and the cause of the remainder is unknown. V, J and clone size are those of that table, while D and trimming were read from the DNA. Here the sample lists more than 250,000 clones, none seen once only. The ten top clones hold 0.9% to 1.5% of the sample.

Taken from cysteine to phenylalanine, the CDR3 has 14 residues. The DNA covers only part of the CDR3, 30 bases in frame from base 1. CDR1 and CDR2 are read off the germline V gene as NSHNY and SYGAGN. Compared with germline, V lacks 2 bases and J lacks 3 bases; bases without a gene match: 4. Remarks on this clone: Its specific antigen is unknown. Because this receptor comes from a mouse, its gene names and germline sequences follow the mouse reference. The read terminates 4 residues ahead of where the CDR3 ends, so the germline J gene completes it.

The sequenced sample was CD4+ T cells sorted from a lymph node. The V gene is TRBV13-1 and the J gene is TRBJ2-7, and TRBD2 matches 8 of the central bases. The origin of this receptor is a C3H/HeJ mouse with alopecia areata. The strain's MHC haplotype is H2-k. Incomplete CDR3 DNA: TGTGCCAGCAGTGAGATGGGGGGGAACTAT. It is translated as CASSEMGGNY. The whole CDR3 protein is CASSEMGGNYEQYF.